This is a list of T cell receptor beta chains from one sample in a study of beta chain features in type 1 diabetes. Libraries were prepared by immunoSEQ multiplex PCR; TCRdb keeps only in-frame clonotypes and omits some of them. The data contain nearly 350,000 clones, approximately 9.9% of them singletons. The sample comprised central memory CD4+ T cells from blood. These receptors all stem from a man aged 30-40 years with type 1 diabetes. The CDR3 runs from the conserved cysteine through the conserved F or W. D genes are given only for firm matches. A clone size is listed for some rows: how often the clone was seen (once, few, many), or a class if it is expanded.

len,d_gene,j_gene,abundance,v_gene,CDR3nt,CDR3aa
15,.,TRBJ1-1,.,TRBV7-9,TGTGCCAGCAGCCCACCGATCCAGGGGTACACTGAAGCTTTCTTT,CASSPPIQGYTEAFF
15,.,TRBJ1-1,few,TRBV11-2,TGTGCCAGCAGCTTACCAGCGGGGCCTAACACTGAAGCTTTCTTT,CASSLPAGPNTEAFF
15,TRBD1,TRBJ2-3,.,TRBV6-5,TGTGCCAGCAGTTATCAGGGGGCGGGTCTAGATACGCAGTATTTT,CASSYQGAGLDTQYF
13,.,TRBJ2-5,few,TRBV27,TGTGCCAGCAGTTACAGAATTCAAGAGACCCAGTACTTC,CASSYRIQETQYF
13,.,TRBJ1-2,.,TRBV10-2,TGCGCCAGCAGTGATCAGGGCCTAGGAGGCTACACCTTC,CASSDQGLGGYTF
16,.,TRBJ2-4,.,TRBV19,TGTGCCAGTAGTATCACGGCGGGCTTTACCAAAAACATTCAGTACTTC,CASSITAGFTKNIQYF
16,.,TRBJ1-1,.,TRBV4-3,TGCGCCAGCAGCCAACTGGGGACGGCCCAAGGCACTGAAGCTTTCTTT,CASSQLGTAQGTEAFF
16,TRBD2,TRBJ2-2,few,TRBV5-1,TGCGCCAGCACTTCCGCGAGCGGGGTTAACACCGGGGAGCTGTTTTTT,CASTSASGVNTGELFF
13,.,TRBJ1-4,few,TRBV2,TGTGCCAGCAGGCGGCAGGCAGATGAAAAACTGTTTTTT,CASRRQADEKLFF
13,.,TRBJ1-2,few,TRBV5-1,TGCGCCAGCAGCGCCCGGGACACCGATGGCTACACCTTC,CASSARDTDGYTF
14,TRBD1,TRBJ1-4,few,TRBV5-6,TGTGCCAGCAGTTGGGACAGGGTTGAGGAAAAACTGTTTTTT,CASSWDRVEEKLFF
18,.,TRBJ1-1,.,TRBV5-4,TGTGCCAGCAGCTTGGGCTTAATGGGGGGCCAGATGAACACTGAAGCTTTCTTT,CASSLGLMGGQMNTEAFF
15,.,TRBJ2-3,few,TRBV11-3,TGTGCCAGCAGCTTAGGGGACACCCAAGGGGATACGCAGTATTTT,CASSLGDTQGDTQYF
12,.,TRBJ1-2,few,TRBV7-2,TGTGCCAGCAGCTTTGGCCTATCAGGCTACACCTTC,CASSFGLSGYTF
15,.,TRBJ2-1,few,TRBV5-6,TGTGCCAGCAGCTTGGGCCGACAGACATACAATGAGCAGTTCTTC,CASSLGRQTYNEQFF
14,.,TRBJ2-7,.,TRBV10-1,TGCGCCAGCAGCTCCGGGCAGGGTTTTAGGGAGCAGTACTTC,CASSSGQGFREQYF
13,.,TRBJ2-2,many,TRBV18,TGTGCCAGCTCGCCGCAGGGATCCGGGGAGCTGTTTTTT,CASSPQGSGELFF
16,TRBD2,TRBJ2-3,.,TRBV9,TGTGTCAGCAGCGTAGTCACGCGGGGGGACACAGATACGCAGTATTTT,CVSSVVTRGDTDTQYF
17,.,TRBJ2-4,.,TRBV5-6,TGTGCCAGCAGCTTGGAGGGGGTTGGATTGGCCAAAAACATTCAGTACTTC,CASSLEGVGLAKNIQYF
17,TRBD2,TRBJ2-3,.,TRBV10-3,TGTGCCATCAGTCCGGGACTAGCGGTAACTAGCACAGATACGCAGTATTTT,CAISPGLAVTSTDTQYF
11,.,TRBJ2-7,few,TRBV6-5,TGTGCCAGCAGTGAAGCCCAAGGGCAGTACTTC,CASSEAQGQYF
12,.,TRBJ1-2,.,TRBV12-5,TGTGCTAGTGGTTTTGGCAGGGCCGGCTACACCTTC,CASGFGRAGYTF
12,.,TRBJ1-1,many,TRBV29-1,TGCAGCGTTGCAGAGGGAATCGCTGAAGCTTTCTTT,CSVAEGIAEAFF
13,.,TRBJ1-6,many,TRBV7-9,TGTGCGTTCGGAGGCAGGGTTGAGGGTCCCCTCCACTTT,CAFGGRVEGPLHF
13,TRBD1,TRBJ2-7,many,TRBV29-1,TGCAGCGTGCGGACAGGGGGCTCTTACGAGCAGTACTTC,CSVRTGGSYEQYF
17,TRBD2,TRBJ2-5,.,TRBV7-2,TGTGCCAGCAGCTTAGCACCTAGCGGGGGGGCCCAAGAGACCCAGTACTTC,CASSLAPSGGAQETQYF
14,.,TRBJ2-5,few,TRBV7-2,TGTGCCAGCAGCTTAGAACCGGGCCTTAGTCCCCAGTACTTC,CASSLEPGLSPQYF
15,.,TRBJ2-2,.,TRBV5-4,TGTGCCAGCAGCCGGGACTTCCGGAAAACCGGGGAGCTGTTTTTT,CASSRDFRKTGELFF
15,.,TRBJ2-6,many,TRBV19,TGTGCCAGTAGTATTCTCCCCGCCGGGGCCAACGTCCTGACTTTC,CASSILPAGANVLTF
18,.,TRBJ2-1,many,TRBV23-1,TGCGCCAGCAGTCAAGGGTCGGCACCAGGGAGGTGTAGGAATGAGCAGTTCTTC,CASSQGSAPGRCRNEQFF
14,.,TRBJ2-3,few,TRBV5-1,TGCGCCAGCAGCTTGGCGGCAGTCACAGATACGCAGTATTTT,CASSLAAVTDTQYF
17,.,TRBJ2-7,.,TRBV10-3,TGTGCCATCAGTGACCAGACCGGAGTTAGCCCCTCATACAGGCAGTACTTC,CAISDQTGVSPSYRQYF